This T cell receptor (beta chain) was sequenced in a study of T cells expressing NK-cell markers. Overall study results and limits: For six donors, the dominant NKG2C+ clonotypes made up about 1.0-7.5% of their CD8+ T cells. Where a handful of donors were concerned, these clonotypes also led the CD3+CD56-NKG2C+ fraction.

This CDR3 is 12 amino acids long. Looked up from germline, CDR1 is SGHDT and CDR2 is YYEEEE. About this clonotype itself: Antigen specificity is unknown.

UMIs accompanied the 5'RACE template switching by which TCR beta cDNA was made. After re-calling the 5' RACE reads, TCRdb lists one entry per CDR3 protein, DNA absent. This sample's clone table lists about 150,000 distinct CDR3 sequences. The chain employs TRBV5-6 and TRBJ2-3; TCRdb indicates TRBD2, and absent DNA this call remains unverified. This receptor was taken from a woman between 50 and 59 years old in good health. The sequenced material came from blood T cells: a sorted CD56 or NKG2C T cell subset, CD4+ or CD8+ T cells, or bulk PBMC T cells (not recorded which). CDR3 sequence reads: CASSPTAGEQYF.